The next 18 T cell receptor beta chains were all read from a single sample in a study of regulatory T cells in long-lasting Graves disease. Time point indicated: newly diagnosed GD, antithyroid drugs for less than 3 months. Making the TCR library involved RNA that had been extracted from PBMCs. Combining iRepertoire HTBI primers with Arm-PCR of CDR3 regions, the authors built TCR beta libraries. Via MiXCR, TCRdb re-called the multiplex PCR reads, giving one row per CDR3 protein. The table records approximately 470,000 distinct CDR3 sequences, 15% to 20% of them present only once. The sample was also reused in another study, on T cells in Graves' hyperthyroidism and ophthalmopathy.

The input for sequencing was peripheral blood mononuclear cells (PBMCs), taken at new diagnosis, from a patient treated with antithyroid drugs. The receptor set was obtained from a man aged 40-50 years with Graves disease.

CDR3 amino acids: CSVPGLVGYEQYF. CDR3 in DNA: TGCAGTGTTCCGGGACTAGTCGGGTACGAGCAGTACTTC. V is TRBV20-1 and J is TRBJ2-7; 8 nucleotides align to TRBD2. The CDR3 covers 13 residues. With V trimmed by 7 bases and J by 4 bases, 9 bases remained unmatched. Germline CDR1 is DFQATT and CDR2 is SNEGSKA (reference sequence).

This clonotype was detected many times. The rearrangement joins TRBV7-3 to TRBJ2-3; 8 nucleotides match TRBD1. V lost 5 bases and J lost 1; bases outside the gene matches: 5. Germline CDR1 SGHTA, CDR2 FQGTGA. CDR3 length: 15 amino acids. The chain's CDR3 is CASSQTGDRTDTQYF. In DNA, the CDR3 is TGTGCCAGCAGCCAGACAGGGGATCGCACAGATACGCAGTATTTT.

This sequence joins TRBV7-2 and TRBJ2-7; TRBD1 aligns across 9 bases. CDR3 size: 14 residues. V gave up 6 bases and J gave up 5 bases; unmatched junction bases: 8. Germline assignment: CDR1 SGHTA and CDR2 FQGNSA. This chain's CDR3 is CASRAGTGNHEQYF. The CDR3 coding sequence is TGTGCCAGCAGAGCCGGGACAGGGAACCACGAGCAGTACTTC.

This clonotype was counted between two and nine times. This rearrangement joins TRBV4-2 to TRBJ2-7; the match to TRBD2 covers 8 bases. CDR1 and CDR2 from the germline V gene are LGHNA and YNFKEQ. V was clipped by 0 bases and J by 3 bases; unmatched bases: 7. The CDR3 sequence is 16 residues long. The CDR3 DNA reads TGTGCCAGCAGCCAAGATGGAAGCGGGAGATTCTACGAGCAGTACTTC. Protein: CASSQDGSGRFYEQYF.

This clonotype has a handful of counts. The gene calls are TRBV11-2 and TRBJ1-6; D not resolved. The CDR3 is 13 amino acids. The germline gives CDR1 SGHAT, CDR2 FQNNGV. V was cut by 5 bases and J by 7 bases, with 9 bases left in between. CDR3 DNA: TGTGCCAGCAGCGCACAAAGGAATTCACCCCTCCACTTT. Its translation: CASSAQRNSPLHF.

This clonotype was seen a few times. The V and J genes are TRBV5-1 and TRBJ1-2; D is possibly TRBD1 (5 bases). In germline, CDR1 is SGHRS, CDR2 YFSETQ. This CDR3 contains 12 residues. V lost 0 bases and J 8 bases, leaving 8 bases between the germline ends. CDR3 nucleotides: TGCGCCAGCAGCTTGGTGGACACGGGCTACACCTTC. It translates to CASSLVDTGYTF. The full variable domain, completed using reference TRBV5-1 and TRBJ1-2, is KAGVTQTPRYLIKTRGQQVTLSCSPISGHRSVSWYQQTPGQGLQFLFEYFSETQRNKGNFPGRFSGRQFSNSRSEMNVSTLELGDSALYLCASSLVDTGYTFGSGTRLTVV.

This clonotype was counted only a few times. The rearrangement joins TRBV9 to TRBJ2-3, with a weak D call TRBD1 (6 bases). V was trimmed by 4 bases and J by 4 bases, leaving 16 bases between them. Germline V gene data show CDR1 as SGDLS and CDR2 as YYNGEE. The CDR3 sequence is 15 residues long. CDR3 in amino acids: CASSSGTTRSDTQYF. DNA for the CDR3: TGTGCCAGCAGCTCAGGGACAACCAGATCAGATACGCAGTATTTT.

This clonotype has only a few counts. The chain recombines TRBV25-1 with TRBJ2-1; no clear D. The length of the CDR3 is 12 residues. V lost 6 bases, J lost 8 bases, and 11 bases lay in between. Germline CDR1 MGHDK, CDR2 SYGVNS. This CDR3 reads CASSDARDEQFF. As DNA, the CDR3 is TGTGCCAGCAGCGATGCTAGGGATGAGCAGTTCTTC.

About this clonotype: One base away lies a much larger clone, so this may be a sequencing read error. The J gene is TRBJ1-4, the V gene TRBV27, with D unresolved. Trimming cost V 5 bases and J 8 bases, with 15 bases left between them. The CDR3 has 14 residues. The germline CDR1 and CDR2 sequences are MNHEY and SMNVEV (reference sequence). The CDR3 here is CASSDAGEREKLFF. The CDR3 nucleotides read TGTGCCAGCAGTGATGCCGGCGAGCGCGAAAAACTGTTTTTT.

This clonotype was seen ten or more times. V and J are TRBV20-1 and TRBJ1-5, with TRBD1 as a possible D gene (5 bases). Germline CDR1 is DFQATT and CDR2 is SNEGSKA (reference sequence). CDR3 length: 13 amino acids. Trimming removed 3 bases at V and 3 bases at J, with 9 bases between. This CDR3 reads CSASGAANQPQHF. CDR3 sequence (DNA): TGCAGTGCTAGCGGGGCAGCCAATCAGCCCCAGCATTTT.

This clonotype showed up many times. The rearrangement uses TRBV12-3 or TRBV12-4 and TRBJ2-7; 7 bases agree with TRBD1. The CDR3 is 14 residues long. V lost 5 bases and J lost 5; bases outside the gene matches: 9. The CDR3 reads CASSAQGVLDEQYF. CDR3 DNA: TGTGCCAGCAGTGCCCAGGGGGTTCTGGACGAGCAGTACTTC.

This clonotype was detected many times. The chain is built from TRBV24-1 and TRBJ1-5; D is ambiguous. Germline lookup yields CDR1 KGHDR and CDR2 SFDVKD. V shed 9 bases and J shed 0 bases, with 8 bases lying between them. The CDR3 is 13 residues long. DNA of the CDR3: TGTGCCACCCAACAGCATAGCAATCAGCCCCAGCATTTT. Its translation is CATQQHSNQPQHF.

The sample holds many counts of this clonotype. The CDR3, as DNA: TGTGCCAGCAGTGGGGCCGGGTGGGGCAAAAACATTCAGTACTTC. Protein product: CASSGAGWGKNIQYF. The chain carries TRBV28 and TRBJ2-4; D may be TRBD1 (5 bases). Germline V lookup: CDR1 MDHEN, CDR2 SYDVKM. V gave up 5 bases and J gave up 3 bases, with 14 bases separating them. CDR3 length: 15 amino acids.

This clonotype was seen at least ten times. V is TRBV7-3 and J is TRBJ2-7, with D maybe TRBD1 (6 bases). V lost 2 bases and J lost 2, with 13 bases in between. The CDR3 totals 15 residues. Germline V CDR1 and CDR2: SGHTA, FQGTGA. The chain's CDR3 is CASSLSTGDAYEQYF. The DNA of the CDR3 is TGTGCCAGCAGCTTATCGACAGGTGACGCCTACGAGCAGTACTTC.

The V call is TRBV20-1, the J call TRBJ2-5; D is possibly TRBD2 (5 bases). Trimming took 6 bases from V and 5 from J, leaving 16 bases between them. The CDR3 spans 13 residues. From germline, CDR1 is DFQATT and CDR2 SNEGSKA (reference sequence). CDR3 bases: TGCAGTGCGCTATCGGGGTATCGGGAGACCCAGTACTTC. This translates into CSALSGYRETQYF.

This clonotype has at least ten counts. The chain couples TRBV12-3 or TRBV12-4 to TRBJ2-1; 8 bases line up with TRBD2. The CDR3 is 17 residues long. The V and J ends lost 3 bases and 8 bases, in that order; junction bases with no gene match: 15. The CDR3 DNA reads TGTGCCAGCAGTTTGGGGAGGTCGGGACTAGTACGTCATGAGCAGTTCTTC. Translated: CASSLGRSGLVRHEQFF.

This clonotype appeared many times. The V gene is TRBV9, the J gene TRBJ1-5; possibly TRBD1 for D (5 bases). Germline values: CDR1 SGDLS, CDR2 YYNGEE. Trimming took off 0 bases at V and 3 bases at J, with 10 bases between the two ends. This CDR3 spans 15 amino acids. The CDR3 loop is CASSVAAGPNQPQHF. In DNA form, the CDR3 reads TGTGCCAGCAGCGTAGCGGCAGGGCCCAATCAGCCCCAGCATTTT.

Points on this clonotype: This clone may be a read error of a much larger clone one base away. The CDR3 nucleotides read TGCGGTACCTTAGCGGGAGCGGTTTACAATGAGCAGTTCTTC. Its protein product is CGTLAGAVYNEQFF. The chain is built from TRBV20-1 and TRBJ2-1; 9 bases match TRBD2. Germline V gives CDR1 DFQATT, CDR2 SNEGSKA (reference sequence). The CDR3 consists of 14 residues.